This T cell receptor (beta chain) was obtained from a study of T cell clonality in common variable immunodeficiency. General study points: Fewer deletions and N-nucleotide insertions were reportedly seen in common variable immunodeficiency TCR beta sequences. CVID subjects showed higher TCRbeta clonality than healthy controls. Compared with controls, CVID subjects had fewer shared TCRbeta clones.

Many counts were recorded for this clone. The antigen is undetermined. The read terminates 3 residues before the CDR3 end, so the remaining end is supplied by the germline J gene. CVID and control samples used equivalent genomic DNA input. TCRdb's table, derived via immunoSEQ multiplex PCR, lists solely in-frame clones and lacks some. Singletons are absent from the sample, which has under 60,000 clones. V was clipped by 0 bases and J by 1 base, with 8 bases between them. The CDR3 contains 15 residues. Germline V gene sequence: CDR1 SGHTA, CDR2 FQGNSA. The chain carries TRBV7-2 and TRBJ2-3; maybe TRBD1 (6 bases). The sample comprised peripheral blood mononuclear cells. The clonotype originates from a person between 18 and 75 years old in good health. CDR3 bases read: TGTGCCAGCAGCTTAGCGGGACACCGCACAGATACG. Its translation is CASSLAGHRTDT. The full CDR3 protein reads CASSLAGHRTDTQYF.